This entry concerns a single T cell receptor (beta chain). This sample is drawn from a study of T cells expressing NK-cell markers. Germline V gene sequence: CDR1 MNHEY, CDR2 SVGAGI. This CDR3 spans 13 amino acids. TCRdb reprocessed the 5' RACE reads; each CDR3 protein has one entry and no DNA is given. The listing records fewer than 400,000 distinct CDR3 sequences. The TCR originated in a woman aged 50 to 60 in good health. The genes are TRBV6-5 and TRBJ2-7; the D call from TCRdb, TRBD2, cannot be confirmed without DNA. The sequencing input was blood T cells: a sorted CD56 or NKG2C T cell subset, CD4+ or CD8+ T cells, or bulk PBMC T cells (not recorded which). The CDR3 here is CASKLSPLREQYF.